This T cell receptor beta chain was captured by sequencing in a study of regulatory T cells in long-lasting Graves disease. This clonotype has ten or more counts. The J segment lost 4 bases and the V segment lost 5 bases, leaving 10 bases of the junction unmatched. CDR3 length equals 14 residues. Germline lookup yields CDR1 DFQATT and CDR2 SNEGSKA (reference sequence). This sample's time point: newly diagnosed GD, antithyroid drugs for less than 3 months. RNA extracted from PBMCs served as the sequencing template. iRepertoire HTBI primers and Arm-PCR of CDR3 regions built TCR beta libraries. MiXCR, run by TCRdb on the multiplex PCR reads, gives a single entry per CDR3 protein. Among a few hundred thousand distinct CDR3 sequences listed, 11% to 15% were seen once. This same sample was also part of a study on T cells in Graves' hyperthyroidism and ophthalmopathy.

The clonotype originates from a woman between 45 and 60 years old with Graves disease. The V call is TRBV20-1, the J call TRBJ1-1; 7 bases are shared with TRBD1. The sample here was peripheral blood mononuclear cells (PBMCs), taken at new diagnosis, from a patient treated with antithyroid drugs. The CDR3 region is CSADRDSLGTEAFF. Written as DNA, the CDR3 is TGCAGTGCTGACCGGGACAGCCTGGGCACTGAAGCTTTCTTT.